This T cell receptor (beta chain) is drawn from a study of T-cell memory formation after mild COVID-19. Overall study results and limits: CD4+ contracting clones lay mainly in CM and EM, CD8+ ones in EMRA.

This clonotype was seen a handful of times. No antigen is known for it. TCRdb reanalysed the 5' RACE reads using MiXCR and keeps one entry per CDR3 protein. The sample carries approximately 500,000 distinct CDR3 sequences, around 25% recorded once. The sample comprised PBMCs or a T cell subset sorted from them (not recorded which). This TCR derives from an adult woman who had mild COVID-19 (a few samples of this study predate the infection). Cell type and time point are not known.

Here the CDR3 reads CASSQMGYRTDTQYF. CDR3 nucleotides: TGTGCCAGCAGCCAGATGGGGTACCGCACAGATACGCAGTATTTT. The chain couples TRBV7-2 to TRBJ2-3, with D uncertain. The CDR3 is 15 residues long. The ends were cut back, 5 bases at V and 1 base at J, with 13 bases in the middle. The germline V gene encodes CDR1 SGHTA and CDR2 FQGNSA.